These 12 T cell receptor beta chains share one sample of origin, sequenced in a study of identical twins. TCRdb fed the 5' RACE reads into MiXCR, producing one record per CDR3 protein. The repertoire consists of around 480,000 distinct CDR3 sequences, with more than 13% occurring once and the leading ten covering 0.95% to 1%. Another study also made use of these data, one on yellow fever vaccine responses in identical twins.

Sequencing was carried out using CD4+ T cells sorted from blood. These receptors all stem from a woman aged 18 to 35 in good health.

This clonotype was counted between two and nine times. The chain combines TRBV24-1 with TRBJ2-3; 8 bases map to TRBD1. Germline V gene sequence: CDR1 KGHDR, CDR2 SFDVKD. This CDR3 is 16 amino acids long. With 4 bases clipped from V and 4 bases from J, the junction kept 9 bases outside the gene matches. CDR3 DNA: TGTGCCACCAGTGACTTCCCGGGACAGGAGGCAGATACGCAGTATTTT. It translates to CATSDFPGQEADTQYF.

This chain joins TRBV20-1 and TRBJ2-5; 7 bases are a match to TRBD2. CDR3 size: 14 residues. The V gene's germline CDR1 is DFQATT and CDR2 SNEGSKA (reference sequence). V dropped 6 bases and J dropped 0; count of bases not matched to a gene: 7. The CDR3 loop reads CSATSARYQETQYF. The CDR3 DNA is TGCAGTGCCACTAGCGCGAGGTACCAAGAGACCCAGTACTTC.

This clonotype has a handful of counts. This sequence joins TRBV3-1 and TRBJ2-2; maybe TRBD1 (5 bases). Trimming removed 0 bases at V and 5 bases at J, with 13 bases between. CDR1 and CDR2 from the germline V gene are LGHDT and YNNKEL (reference sequence). There are 16 residues in the CDR3. In DNA, the CDR3 is TGTGCCAGCAGCCAAGAATGGGGCCTGAAGACCGGGGAGCTGTTTTTT. Translated: CASSQEWGLKTGELFF.

In this sample, this clonotype turned up many times. The chain couples TRBV7-2 to TRBJ1-5, with D unclear. V dropped 0 bases and J dropped 6 bases, with 9 bases sitting between them. The CDR3 extends over 14 amino acids. Germline loops: CDR1 SGHTA, CDR2 FQGNSA. CDR3 sequence (DNA): TGTGCCAGCAGCTTAGCGGGAGTTGGTCAGCCCCAGCATTTT. This sequence encodes CASSLAGVGQPQHF.

The chain is built from TRBV5-1 and TRBJ1-4, with 9 bases matching TRBD1. Germline values: CDR1 SGHRS, CDR2 YFSETQ. The J segment lost 8 bases and the V segment lost 3 bases, leaving 8 bases of the junction unmatched. CDR3 size: 15 residues. In DNA, the CDR3 is TGCGCCAGCAGCTCCTCCGGGACAGGGCGAGAAAAACTGTTTTTT. This codes for CASSSSGTGREKLFF.

This clonotype was detected only a few times. V and J are TRBV5-1 and TRBJ2-2, with 10 nucleotides matching TRBD2. Germline V lookup: CDR1 SGHRS, CDR2 YFSETQ. With V trimmed by 4 bases and J by 6 bases, 12 bases remained unmatched. This CDR3 comprises 17 residues. CDR3 protein: CASSATGALAGAGELFF. The CDR3 nucleotides read TGCGCCAGCAGCGCGACGGGGGCTCTAGCGGGGGCCGGGGAGCTGTTTTTT.

The V call is TRBV15, the J call TRBJ2-6; D possibly corresponds to TRBD1 (6 bases). The CDR3 spans 16 residues. V was pared by 3 bases and J by 0 bases, with 9 bases between. Germline V lookup: CDR1 LNHNV, CDR2 YYDKDF (reference sequence). The CDR3 region is CATSSNRVSGANVLTF. CDR3 DNA: TGTGCCACCAGCAGCAACAGGGTCTCTGGGGCCAACGTCCTGACTTTC.

This clonotype came up many times. The chain combines TRBV20-1 with TRBJ2-5; D gene uncertain. The germline CDR1 and CDR2 sequences are DFQATT and SNEGSKA (reference sequence). Trimming shortened V by 2 bases and J by 5 bases, and 15 bases separated the two germline ends. The CDR3 runs 14 residues. CDR3 sequence: CSARSPHLEETQYF. Here the CDR3 DNA reads TGCAGTGCTAGATCCCCTCACCTCGAGGAGACCCAGTACTTC.

The table lists this clonotype with a few counts. The V and J genes are TRBV7-3 and TRBJ2-2; D perhaps matches TRBD1 (6 bases). Germline V gene sequence: CDR1 SGHTA, CDR2 FQGTGA. V dropped 4 bases and J dropped 1 base, with 22 bases sitting between them. The CDR3 covers 19 residues. In DNA form, the CDR3 reads TGTGCCAGCAGCTCCTTATCCTATCCGGGACAACAGAACACCGGGGAGCTGTTTTTT. It codes for CASSSLSYPGQQNTGELFF.

This clonotype was seen many times. CDR3 sequence reads: CASSLGSREASYNEQFF. CDR3 sequence (DNA): TGTGCCAGCAGTTTAGGGTCGCGGGAGGCAAGCTACAATGAGCAGTTCTTC. The chain recombines TRBV12-3 or TRBV12-4 with TRBJ2-1; 8 bases agree with TRBD2. The trim removed 1 base at V and 3 bases at J, leaving 8 bases unmatched. The CDR3 totals 17 residues.

This rearrangement joins TRBV19 to TRBJ1-5; TRBD1 is a possible D gene (6 bases). The CDR3 spans 15 residues. V was clipped by 3 bases and J by 9 bases, with 18 bases between them. From germline, CDR1 is LNHDA and CDR2 SQIVND (reference sequence). This CDR3 reads CASSMNHRVEAPQHF. In DNA form, the CDR3 reads TGTGCCAGTAGTATGAACCACAGGGTCGAGGCGCCCCAGCATTTT.

This clonotype has a handful of counts. V is TRBV15 and J is TRBJ2-1; 13 bases align to TRBD2. The CDR3 has 17 residues. V was pared by 1 base and J by 7 bases, with 7 bases of the junction left unmatched. Germline V CDR1 and CDR2: LNHNV, YYDKDF (reference sequence). The DNA for the CDR3 is TGTGCCACCAGCAGAGGGTTTGGACTAGCGGGAGAGAATGAGCAGTTCTTC. Translated: CATSRGFGLAGENEQFF.